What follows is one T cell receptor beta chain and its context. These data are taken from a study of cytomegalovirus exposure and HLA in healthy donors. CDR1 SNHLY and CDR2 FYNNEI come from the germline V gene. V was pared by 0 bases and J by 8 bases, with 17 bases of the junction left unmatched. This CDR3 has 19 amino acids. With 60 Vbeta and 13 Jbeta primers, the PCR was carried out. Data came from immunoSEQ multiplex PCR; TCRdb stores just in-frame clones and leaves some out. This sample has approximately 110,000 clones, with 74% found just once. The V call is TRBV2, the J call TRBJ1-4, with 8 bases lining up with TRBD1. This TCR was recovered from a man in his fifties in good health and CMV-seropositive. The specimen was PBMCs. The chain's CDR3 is CASSEAGQGAIKRQEKLFF. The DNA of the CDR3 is TGTGCCAGCAGTGAAGCTGGGCAGGGGGCAATTAAAAGGCAGGAAAAACTGTTTTTT.